Reported below is one T cell receptor (beta chain). TCRdb's table, derived via immunoSEQ multiplex PCR, lists solely in-frame clones and lacks some. This table holds about 61,000 clones, roughly 92% found once. The sample is drawn from a study of T cell changes during pregnancy in multiple sclerosis. The V end lost 3 bases, the J end lost 2 bases, and 7 bases lay between the germline ends. The CDR3 is 14 residues long. Looked up from germline, CDR1 is MNHEY and CDR2 is SMNVEV (reference sequence). The rearrangement links TRBV27 to TRBJ2-2; D is undetermined. This receptor was taken from a female donor with multiple sclerosis, enrolled in a pregnancy study. The sequences come from CD8+ T cells from peripheral blood mononuclear cells, collected in the third trimester of pregnancy. The CDR3 spells CASSFYVNTGELFF. CDR3 nucleotides: TGTGCCAGCAGTTTCTACGTCAACACCGGGGAGCTGTTTTTT.